Listed below are T cell receptor beta chains from one sample, sequenced in a study of T cells in Graves' hyperthyroidism and ophthalmopathy. Each CDR3 protein is one row after TCRdb ran MiXCR on the multiplex PCR reads. The data contain some 300,000 distinct CDR3 sequences, roughly an eighth of them singletons. The sample taken for sequencing was blood. The receptor set was obtained from a woman aged 40 to 50 with Graves' hyperthyroidism. The CDR3 runs from the conserved cysteine through the conserved F or W. D genes are given only for firm matches. Size is stated for part of the rows, as once, few or many counts, or as a class when the clone is expanded.

D | J | V | size | CDR3 | DNA
NA | TRBJ2-5 | TRBV7-2 | many | CASSLVKGGARETQYF | TGTGCCAGCAGCTTAGTTAAAGGGGGGGCGCGGGAGACCCAGTACTTC
TRBD1 | TRBJ1-2 | TRBV15 | few | CATSRTGYEGYTF | TGTGCCACCAGCAGGACAGGGTATGAGGGCTACACCTTC
NA | TRBJ1-2 | TRBV19 | once | CASSPQALREGYGYTF | TGTGCCAGTAGCCCCCAGGCGCTCAGGGAAGGCTATGGCTACACCTTC
NA | TRBJ2-7 | TRBV10-2 | many | CASSGTAEGYEQYF | TGCGCCAGCAGTGGGACAGCGGAAGGCTACGAGCAGTACTTC
NA | TRBJ2-1 | TRBV24-1 | many | CATSDLGTRFNEQFF | TGTGCCACCAGTGATTTGGGAACTAGATTTAATGAGCAGTTCTTC
NA | TRBJ2-1 | TRBV7-9 | NA | CASSTTTIEQFF | TGTGCCAGCAGCACGACTACGATTGAGCAGTTCTTC
NA | TRBJ2-3 | TRBV3-1 | NA | CASSQDPPKNTDTQYF | TGTGCCAGCAGCCAAGATCCTCCCAAAAACACAGATACGCAGTATTTT
NA | TRBJ1-2 | TRBV20-1 | NA | CSAGDGYTF | TGCAGTGCTGGGGATGGCTACACCTTC
TRBD2 | TRBJ2-1 | TRBV2 | many | CASSDPGTSRSYNEQFF | TGTGCCAGCAGTGATCCCGGGACTAGTCGCTCCTACAATGAGCAGTTCTTC
NA | TRBJ2-1 | TRBV14 | NA | CASSQPRDSSYNEQFF | TGTGCCAGCAGCCAACCCCGGGACTCGTCCTACAATGAGCAGTTCTTC
NA | TRBJ2-1 | TRBV20-1 | many | CSARRDLYNEQFF | TGCAGTGCTAGACGGGACCTTTACAATGAGCAGTTCTTC
NA | TRBJ2-1 | TRBV12-3/TRBV12-4 | NA | CASSHRQGTKGRHDNEQFF | TGTGCCAGCAGTCATCGGCAGGGAACTAAGGGACGCCACGACAATGAGCAGTTCTTC
NA | TRBJ1-2 | TRBV28 | many | CASSTDTYGYTF | TGTGCCAGCAGCACTGACACCTATGGCTACACCTTC
TRBD2 | TRBJ2-7 | TRBV4-1 | NA | CASSQEKPGGSYEQYF | TGCGCCAGCAGCCAAGAGAAGCCCGGGGGGTCCTACGAGCAGTACTTC
NA | TRBJ2-1 | TRBV28 | many | CASRSLTGTISNEQFF | TGTGCCAGCAGATCCCTGACCGGGACAATCAGCAATGAGCAGTTCTTC
NA | TRBJ1-1 | TRBV4-1 | NA | CASSQVSVNTEAFF | TGCGCCAGCAGCCAAGTCTCGGTGAACACTGAAGCTTTCTTT
NA | TRBJ2-1 | TRBV7-2 | many | CASSTSGTEPLKQFF | TGTGCCAGCAGCACCTCCGGGACGGAACCTTTGAAGCAGTTCTTC
NA | TRBJ1-1 | TRBV20-1 | few | CSARDWGGLDTEAFF | TGCAGTGCTAGAGATTGGGGGGGGCTTGATACTGAAGCTTTCTTT
NA | TRBJ2-3 | TRBV28 | many | CASSTAVTSTDTQYF | TGTGCCAGCAGCACCGCAGTAACTAGCACAGATACGCAGTATTTT
TRBD2 | TRBJ2-5 | TRBV3-1 | NA | CASSLALAGGLGETQYF | TGTGCCAGCAGCCTAGCCCTAGCGGGAGGGCTTGGAGAGACCCAGTACTTC
TRBD2 | TRBJ2-1 | TRBV6-5 | few | CASSYDGTHEGGEQFF | TGTGCCAGCAGTTACGATGGGACTCACGAGGGAGGGGAGCAGTTCTTC
NA | TRBJ2-7 | TRBV7-2 | many | CASSLAIAPYEQYF | TGTGCCAGCAGCTTAGCGATTGCGCCCTACGAGCAGTACTTC
NA | TRBJ2-2 | TRBV5-1 | many | CASSLVDGELFF | TGCGCCAGCAGCTTGGTTGACGGGGAGCTGTTTTTT
TRBD2 | TRBJ2-7 | TRBV19 | few | CASSLRLAGSSYEQYF | TGTGCCAGTAGTCTTAGACTAGCGGGAAGCTCCTACGAGCAGTACTTC
NA | TRBJ2-3 | TRBV16 | few | CASSLGGGRATDTQYF | TGTGCCAGCAGCCTCGGGGGTGGCCGAGCTACAGATACGCAGTATTTT
TRBD2 | TRBJ2-2 | TRBV6-1 | NA | CASSASGRRGELFF | TGTGCCTCCTCAGCTAGCGGGAGGAGGGGGGAGCTGTTTTTT
TRBD2 | TRBJ2-3 | TRBV11-2 | NA | CASSRTSGLSTDTQYF | TGTGCCAGCAGCAGGACTAGCGGGCTTAGCACAGATACGCAGTATTTT
NA | TRBJ1-2 | TRBV27 | NA | CASSPAGYTF | TGTGCCAGCAGTCCCGCTGGCTACACCTTC
TRBD1 | TRBJ1-2 | TRBV2 | NA | CASRRRTGGSPGYTF | TGTGCCAGCAGACGCCGTACAGGGGGCTCGCCTGGCTACACCTTC
TRBD2 | TRBJ2-7 | TRBV15 | many | CATSRGGSEGGEQYF | TGTGCCACCAGCAGAGGCGGGAGTGAAGGAGGCGAGCAGTACTTC
NA | TRBJ1-2 | TRBV5-1 | many | CASSLAPDATNYGYTF | TGCGCCAGCAGCTTGGCCCCGGACGCGACTAACTATGGCTACACCTTC
TRBD2 | TRBJ2-1 | TRBV7-9 | many | CASSSRTSGRRSEQFF | TGTGCCAGCAGCTCTCGTACTAGCGGGAGGAGGAGTGAGCAGTTCTTC
TRBD1 | TRBJ2-2 | TRBV30 | many | CAWSVPRDSQTGELFF | TGTGCCTGGAGTGTACCTCGGGACAGCCAAACCGGGGAGCTGTTTTTT
NA | TRBJ2-3 | TRBV7-9 | many | CASSLVSQDTQYF | TGTGCCAGCAGCTTAGTTTCGCAAGATACGCAGTATTTT
NA | TRBJ2-1 | TRBV11-2 | NA | CASSLNGLSDEQFF | TGTGCCAGCAGCTTAAACGGTTTGTCCGATGAGCAGTTCTTC
NA | TRBJ1-2 | TRBV2 | many | CASGQGNYGYTF | TGTGCCAGTGGGCAGGGGAACTATGGCTACACCTTC
NA | TRBJ2-3 | TRBV6-1 | many | CASSEAPRQRSTDTQYF | TGTGCCAGCAGTGAAGCGCCCCGACAGAGGAGCACAGATACGCAGTATTTT
NA | TRBJ2-7 | TRBV27 | many | CASSLPGSYEQYF | TGTGCCAGCAGTCTCCCCGGTTCCTACGAGCAGTACTTC
NA | TRBJ2-1 | TRBV2 | few | CASSIGRGIYNEQFF | TGTGCCAGTTCAATCGGTCGCGGGATCTACAATGAGCAGTTCTTC
NA | TRBJ2-2 | TRBV30 | many | CAWSVVGTGELFF | TGTGCCTGGAGTGTGGTCGGGACCGGGGAGCTGTTTTTT
TRBD2 | TRBJ2-3 | TRBV11-2 | NA | CASRSGLAGHTDTQYF | TGTGCCAGCAGATCAGGACTAGCGGGGCACACAGATACGCAGTATTTT
NA | TRBJ1-1 | TRBV18 | NA | CASSPRVYNTEAFF | TGTGCCAGCTCACCACGAGTGTATAACACTGAAGCTTTCTTT
NA | TRBJ1-1 | TRBV11-2 | NA | CASSLAAGVYTEAFF | TGTGCCAGCAGCTTAGCCGCAGGGGTGTATACTGAAGCTTTCTTT
NA | TRBJ2-7 | TRBV28 | many | CASSLGSAVTYEQYF | TGTGCCAGCAGTTTAGGGTCGGCGGTTACCTACGAGCAGTACTTC